This TCR beta chain was sequenced in a study of shared clonotypes between healthy human individuals. About this clone: Antigen specificity is unknown.

The study's findings and limits: The study found lower generation probabilities in non-shared clonotypes than in those shared by all four donors. Roughly 5% was the fraction of naive CD4 clonotypes found shared across a handful of donors. Despite large depth, sorted-subset datasets appeared incompletely sequenced.

Sequencing was performed with immunoSEQ multiplex PCR; in TCRdb, only in-frame clones are kept and a portion is missing. Among more than 400,000 clones listed, less than 96% were seen once. This clonotype was obtained from a woman in her thirties in good health. The sample comprised naive CD4+ T cells sorted from blood. The subset: CD45RA+ positively selected.

CDR3 nucleotides: TGTGCCAGCAGTTATAGGGGCAAAAGTTCCTACGAGCAGTACTTC. Translated, it gives CASSYRGKSSYEQYF. The rearrangement links TRBV6-5 to TRBJ2-7; D perhaps matches TRBD1 (5 bases). With 3 bases removed from V and 1 base from J, the gap between germline ends came to 13 bases. Looked up from germline, CDR1 is MNHEY and CDR2 is SVGAGI. This CDR3 has 15 residues.